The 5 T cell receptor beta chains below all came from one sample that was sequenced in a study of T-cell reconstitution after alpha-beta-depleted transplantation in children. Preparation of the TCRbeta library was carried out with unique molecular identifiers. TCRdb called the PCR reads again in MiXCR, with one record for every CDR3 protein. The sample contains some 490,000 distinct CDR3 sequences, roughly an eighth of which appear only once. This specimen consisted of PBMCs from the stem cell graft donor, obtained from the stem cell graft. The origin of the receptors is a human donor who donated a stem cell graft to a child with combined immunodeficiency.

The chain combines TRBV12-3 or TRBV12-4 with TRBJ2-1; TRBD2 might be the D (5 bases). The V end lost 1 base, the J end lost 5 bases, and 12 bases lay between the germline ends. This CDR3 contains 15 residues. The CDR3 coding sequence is TGTGCCAGCAGTTTAGGTGGGAGTAGAAACAATGAGCAGTTCTTC. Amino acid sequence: CASSLGGSRNNEQFF.

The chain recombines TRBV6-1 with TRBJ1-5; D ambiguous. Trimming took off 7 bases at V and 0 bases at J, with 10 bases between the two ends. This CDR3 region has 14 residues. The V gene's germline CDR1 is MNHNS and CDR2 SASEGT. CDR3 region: CASKAGYSNQPQHF. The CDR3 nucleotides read TGTGCCAGCAAGGCGGGTTATAGCAATCAGCCCCAGCATTTT.

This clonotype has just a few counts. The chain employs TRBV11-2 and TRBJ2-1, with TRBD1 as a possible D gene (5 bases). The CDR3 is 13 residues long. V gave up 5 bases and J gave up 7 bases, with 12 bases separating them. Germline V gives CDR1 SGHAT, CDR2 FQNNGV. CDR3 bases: TGTGCCAGCAGCGCCATAAGGGGTAATGAGCAGTTCTTC. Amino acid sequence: CASSAIRGNEQFF.

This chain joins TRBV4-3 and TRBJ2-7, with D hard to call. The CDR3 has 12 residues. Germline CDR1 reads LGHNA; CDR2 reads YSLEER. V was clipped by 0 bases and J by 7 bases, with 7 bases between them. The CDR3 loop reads CASSQDKREQYF. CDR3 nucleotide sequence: TGCGCCAGCAGCCAAGATAAGAGGGAGCAGTACTTC.

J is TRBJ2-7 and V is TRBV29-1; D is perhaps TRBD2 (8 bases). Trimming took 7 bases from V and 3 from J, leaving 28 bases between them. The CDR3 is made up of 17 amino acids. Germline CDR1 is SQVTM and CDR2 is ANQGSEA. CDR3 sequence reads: CSASGGTSPLEYYEQYF. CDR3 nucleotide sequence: TGCAGCGCCTCAGGGGGGACTAGTCCCCTCGAGTACTACGAGCAGTACTTC.